The sequence of this T cell receptor beta chain was determined in a study of regulatory T cells in long-lasting Graves disease. Study background: Prior antithyroid drug treatment in newly diagnosed Graves' patients lasted under 3 months.

General observations from the study: New patients shared 750 to 1,000 public clonotypes, fewer than the 2,500 to 3,500 shared by persistent patients.

For this clonotype: Its specificity is unknown.

This CDR3 is built from 13 residues. Germline assignment: CDR1 SQVTM and CDR2 ANQGSEA. The germline V and J ends were trimmed by 7 bases and 3 bases, with 15 bases remaining between them. Combining iRepertoire HTBI primers with Arm-PCR of CDR3 regions, the authors built TCR beta libraries. One entry per CDR3 protein, called by TCRdb with MiXCR from the multiplex PCR reads. This sample has 390,000 or so distinct CDR3 sequences, with 12% found just once. Time point of the sample: newly diagnosed GD, antithyroid drugs for less than 3 months. Researchers made the TCR library from RNA that was extracted from PBMCs. This sample also belongs to another study, concerning T cells in Graves' hyperthyroidism and ophthalmopathy. That publication notes: Patients were aged 18 to 65, had disease duration under 2 months, and had newly diagnosed hyperthyroidism. Ophthalmopathy was told apart from stable hyperthyroidism by a 13 V-J model.

The clonotype was recovered from a woman aged 18-29 years with Graves disease. The V gene is TRBV29-1, the J gene TRBJ1-1, with a weak D call TRBD1 (6 bases). Sample: peripheral blood mononuclear cells (PBMCs), taken at new diagnosis, from a patient treated with antithyroid drugs. CDR3: CSAATGYYTEAFF. The CDR3, as DNA: TGCAGCGCTGCGACAGGATACTACACTGAAGCTTTCTTT.